Listed here are 19 T cell receptor beta chains from one sample, sequenced in a study of blood T cell repertoires in COVID-19. Measured with immunoSEQ multiplex PCR; TCRdb has only the in-frame clones, and not every one. Found here are approximately 61,000 clones, around 86% of them singletons; the top ten hold approximately 15%. Sample: peripheral blood. The receptors were gathered from a human donor in a cohort sampled during active COVID-19.

The V gene is TRBV9, the J gene TRBJ2-2, with 11 bases lining up with TRBD2. The CDR3 totals 16 residues. Trimming cost V 0 bases and J 4 bases; bases outside gene matches: 2. Per germline, CDR1 SGDLS and CDR2 YYNGEE. CDR3 sequence (DNA): TGTGCCAGCAGCGTAGGACTAGCGGGACCCACCGGGGAGCTGTTTTTT. It specifies CASSVGLAGPTGELFF. Together with reference TRBV9 and TRBJ2-2, the CDR3 gives the full variable domain: DSGVTQTPKHLITATGQRVTLRCSPRSGDLSVYWYQQSLDQGLQFLIQYYNGEERAKGNILERFSAQQFPDLHSELNLSSLELGDSALYFCASSVGLAGPTGELFFGEGSRLTVL.

This chain joins TRBV3-1 (or the pseudogene TRBV3-2) and TRBJ1-6; D is unclear. With 3 bases removed from V and 10 bases from J, the gap between germline ends came to 19 bases. Germline V gene sequence: CDR1 LGHDT, CDR2 YNNKEL (reference sequence). This CDR3 has 16 residues. The CDR3 DNA reads as TGTGCCAGCAGCCACCTCGGGCCCACGGGAGGCTCACCCCTCCACTTT. Translation: CASSHLGPTGGSPLHF.

This chain uses TRBV4-2 with TRBJ2-2, with TRBD1 matching 7 bases. With V trimmed by 3 bases and J by 2 bases, 3 bases remained unmatched. The germline V gene encodes CDR1 LGHNA and CDR2 YNFKEQ. This CDR3 is 15 amino acids long. The CDR3 sequence: CASSQGQLNTGELFF. For the CDR3, the DNA is TGTGCCAGCAGCCAGGGACAGCTAAACACCGGGGAGCTGTTTTTT.

CDR3 protein: CASSFRETQYF. CDR3 sequence (DNA): TGTGCCAGCAGCTTCCGGGAGACCCAGTACTTC. The chain employs TRBV7-2 and TRBJ2-5; no clear D. Trimming took 3 bases from V and 5 from J, leaving 4 bases between them. Per the germline V gene, CDR1 is SGHTA and CDR2 is FQGNSA. This CDR3 comprises 11 residues.

The count of this clone is one. This chain connects TRBV2 to TRBJ2-2; a weak D match, TRBD1 (6 bases). The germline V gene encodes CDR1 SNHLY and CDR2 FYNNEI. The V and J ends lost 7 bases and 2 bases respectively, with 14 bases between them. This CDR3 has 15 amino acids. CDR3 in DNA: TGTGCCAGCAAACCCCAGGGGATCAACACCGGGGAGCTGTTTTTT. It is translated as CASKPQGINTGELFF.

The DNA for the CDR3 is TGCGCCAGCAGCTCAGACACAGGGAGAGGCTACGAGCAGTACTTC. Its translation is CASSSDTGRGYEQYF. This sequence joins TRBV5-1 and TRBJ2-7, with TRBD1 as a possible D gene (6 bases). Germline assignment: CDR1 SGHRS and CDR2 YFSETQ. Trimming shortened V by 3 bases and J by 3 bases, and 16 bases separated the two germline ends. The CDR3 spans 15 residues.

J is TRBJ2-4 and V is TRBV28; 8 nucleotides line up with TRBD2. The CDR3 is 13 amino acids. The V segment lost 6 bases and the J segment 5 bases; nucleotides outside the gene matches: 3. Germline CDR1 and CDR2: MDHEN and SYDVKM. CDR3 sequence reads: CASRRAGENIQYF. The CDR3 coding sequence is TGTGCCAGCAGACGAGCGGGGGAAAACATTCAGTACTTC.

This clone has just one count. The chain uses TRBV9 and TRBJ2-3; TRBD1 aligns across 7 bases. Germline trimming cut 4 bases from V and 2 bases from J; bases unmatched to any gene: 4. The CDR3 sequence is 14 residues long. CDR1 SGDLS and CDR2 YYNGEE come from the germline V gene. For the CDR3, the DNA is TGTGCCAGCAGCCCGACAGGGAACACAGATACGCAGTATTTT. Its translation: CASSPTGNTDTQYF. Together with reference TRBV9 and TRBJ2-3, the CDR3 gives the full variable domain: DSGVTQTPKHLITATGQRVTLRCSPRSGDLSVYWYQQSLDQGLQFLIQYYNGEERAKGNILERFSAQQFPDLHSELNLSSLELGDSALYFCASSPTGNTDTQYFGPGTRLTVL.

The rearrangement uses TRBV2 and TRBJ2-1; TRBD1 is a possible D gene (5 bases). The CDR3 is made up of 15 amino acids. Trimming shortened V by 7 bases and J by 0 bases, and 13 bases separated the two germline ends. Germline V gene data show CDR1 as SNHLY and CDR2 as FYNNEI. CDR3 in DNA: TGTGCCAGCAAAGGACACAGGAGCTCCTACAATGAGCAGTTCTTC. Translated: CASKGHRSSYNEQFF. Complete variable domain (other parts from reference TRBV2 and TRBJ2-1): EPEVTQTPSHQVTQMGQEVILRCVPISNHLYFYWYRQILGQKVEFLVSFYNNEISEKSEIFDDQFSVERPDGSNFTLKIRSTKLEDSAMYFCASKGHRSSYNEQFFGPGTRLTVL.

This sequence joins TRBV19 and TRBJ2-7; 8 positions agree with TRBD2. This CDR3 spans 16 amino acids. Per the germline V gene, CDR1 is LNHDA and CDR2 is SQIVND (reference sequence). The V and J ends lost 7 bases and 6 bases, in that order; junction bases with no gene match: 17. The CDR3 DNA sequence: TGTGCCAGTACTCCCCTCCGGGAGGGATTACAAACCGAGCAGTACTTC. Amino acids: CASTPLREGLQTEQYF.

This chain uses TRBV18 with TRBJ1-4, with 7 bases that match TRBD1. The V segment lost 3 bases and the J segment 8 bases; nucleotides outside the gene matches: 6. Germline V gives CDR1 KGHSH, CDR2 LQKENI. The CDR3 is 14 residues long. In DNA form, the CDR3 reads TGTGCCAGCTCACCCCCGGCAGGGGGGGAAAAACTGTTTTTT. Translation gives CASSPPAGGEKLFF.

This chain joins TRBV4-2 and TRBJ2-5; TRBD2 agrees at 14 bases. CDR1 and CDR2 (germline): LGHNA, YNFKEQ. J was trimmed by 5 bases and V by 3 bases; bases with no gene match: 8. The CDR3 covers 17 residues. The CDR3 DNA follows: TGTGCCAGCAGCCAGACCGGGACTAGCGGGAGTCTGGAGACCCAGTACTTC. Translated, it gives CASSQTGTSGSLETQYF.

The chain carries TRBV5-1 and TRBJ2-1; 10 nucleotides line up with TRBD2. Trimming removed 0 bases from V and 7 bases from J; junction bases left unmatched: 10. The CDR3 loop spans 17 amino acids. Germline V gives CDR1 SGHRS, CDR2 YFSETQ. CDR3 in amino acids: CASSLDTAGGPGNEQFF. The CDR3 DNA sequence: TGCGCCAGCAGCTTGGATACAGCGGGAGGGCCGGGAAATGAGCAGTTCTTC.

The chain combines TRBV6-5 with TRBJ1-4, with 7 bases identical to TRBD1. Germline CDR1 is MNHEY and CDR2 is SVGAGI. The CDR3 consists of 15 residues. Germline trimming cut 4 bases from V and 7 bases from J; bases unmatched to any gene: 9. CDR3 protein: CASSFTGERGEKLFF. The CDR3 bases are TGTGCCAGCAGTTTTACAGGGGAAAGGGGTGAAAAACTGTTTTTT.

The CDR3 here is CAISVGSERSYEQYF. The CDR3 DNA is TGTGCCATCAGTGTAGGAAGCGAGAGATCCTACGAGCAGTACTTC. V and J are TRBV10-3 and TRBJ2-7; no clear D. V was pared by 4 bases and J by 1 base, with 14 bases between. CDR1 is ENHRY, CDR2 SYGVKD, per germline. This CDR3 has 15 residues.

The chain couples TRBV4-1 to TRBJ1-1; D unresolved. The CDR3 has 14 residues. The germline V and J ends were trimmed by 3 bases and 4 bases, with 12 bases remaining between them. Germline lookup yields CDR1 MGHRA and CDR2 YSYEKL. CDR3 DNA sequence: TGCGCCAGCAGCCACCCCGGTCCCGGCACTGAAGCTTTCTTT. This sequence encodes CASSHPGPGTEAFF.

The chain is built from TRBV7-8 and TRBJ2-6, with unresolved D. CDR1 and CDR2 from the germline V gene are SGHVS and FQNEAQ. Trimming took off 2 bases at V and 3 bases at J, with 2 bases between the two ends. The CDR3 extends over 13 amino acids. The CDR3 region has the DNA TGTGCCAGCAGCTTATATGGGGCCAACGTCCTGACTTTC. Its protein is CASSLYGANVLTF.

The chain joins TRBV4-1 to TRBJ1-2; a possible D gene is TRBD1 (5 bases). Germline V gene lookup returns CDR1 MGHRA and CDR2 YSYEKL. Trimming took 0 bases from V and 3 from J, leaving 14 bases between them. This CDR3 region has 16 residues. CDR3 nucleotides: TGCGCCAGCAGCCAAGATTCGGCCAGGGAGGACTATGGCTACACCTTC. It codes for CASSQDSAREDYGYTF.

This chain links TRBV11-2 with TRBJ2-3, with TRBD1 as a possible D gene (5 bases). This CDR3 has 14 amino acids. From germline, CDR1 is SGHAT and CDR2 FQNNGV. Trimming removed 3 bases from V and 4 bases from J, with 11 bases in between. CDR3 sequence (DNA): TGTGCCAGCAGCTTGTGGGGCGCGGCAGATACGCAGTATTTT. It yields the protein CASSLWGAADTQYF.